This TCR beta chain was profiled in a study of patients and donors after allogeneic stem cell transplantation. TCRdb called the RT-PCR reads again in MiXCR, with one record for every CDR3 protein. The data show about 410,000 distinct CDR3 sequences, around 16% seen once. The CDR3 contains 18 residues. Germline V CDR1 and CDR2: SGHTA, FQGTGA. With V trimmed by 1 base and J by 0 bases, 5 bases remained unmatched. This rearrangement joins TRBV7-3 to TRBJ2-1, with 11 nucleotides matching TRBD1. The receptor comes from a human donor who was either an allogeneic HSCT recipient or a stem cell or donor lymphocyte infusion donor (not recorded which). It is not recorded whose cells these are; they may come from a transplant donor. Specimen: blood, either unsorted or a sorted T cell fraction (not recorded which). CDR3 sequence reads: CASSLIRGTGGSYNEQFF. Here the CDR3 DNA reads TGTGCCAGCAGCTTAATTCGGGGGACAGGGGGCTCCTACAATGAGCAGTTCTTC.